This TCR beta chain was sequenced for a study of shared clonotypes between healthy human individuals. With 3 bases removed from V and 3 bases from J, the gap between germline ends came to 4 bases. Germline CDR1 SGHDT, CDR2 YYEEEE. This CDR3 is 11 amino acids long. This table comes from immunoSEQ multiplex PCR, and its TCRdb copy is limited to in-frame clones, with some not included. The data contain over a million clones, roughly 96% of them singletons. Regarding this clone: The same CDR3 arises from other DNA sequences in this sample as well.

The V and J genes are TRBV5-6 and TRBJ2-7; D gene unclear. The source material was naive CD4+ T cells sorted from blood. Subset of the sample: CD45RA+ positively selected. The TCR was taken from a man aged 30-40 years in good health. CDR3 sequence: CASSSDYEQYF. CDR3 in DNA: TGTGCCAGCAGCTCAGACTACGAGCAGTACTTC.